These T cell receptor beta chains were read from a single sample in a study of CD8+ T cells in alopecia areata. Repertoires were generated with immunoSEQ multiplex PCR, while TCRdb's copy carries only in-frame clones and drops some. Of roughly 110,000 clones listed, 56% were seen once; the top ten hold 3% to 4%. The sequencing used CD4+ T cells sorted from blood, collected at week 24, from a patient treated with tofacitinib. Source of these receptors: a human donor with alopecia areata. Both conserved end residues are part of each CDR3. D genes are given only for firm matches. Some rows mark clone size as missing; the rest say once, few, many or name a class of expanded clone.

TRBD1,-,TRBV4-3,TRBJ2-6,CASSLGTGVSGANVLTF,TGCGCCAGCAGCCTAGGGACAGGGGTCTCTGGGGCCAACGTCCTGACTTTC
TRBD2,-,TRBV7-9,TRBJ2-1,CASSLRGGPENEQFF,TGTGCCAGCAGCTTACGGGGGGGCCCCGAAAATGAGCAGTTCTTC
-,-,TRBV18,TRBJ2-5,CASSRVGKETQYF,TGTGCCAGCTCACGAGTAGGGAAAGAGACCCAGTACTTC
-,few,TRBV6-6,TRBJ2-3,CASSYLPGATDTQYF,TGTGCCAGCAGTTACCTCCCGGGGGCAACAGATACGCAGTATTTT
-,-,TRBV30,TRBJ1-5,CAWAKGSGQPQHF,TGTGCCTGGGCAAAGGGGAGCGGTCAGCCCCAGCATTTT
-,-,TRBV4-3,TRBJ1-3,CASSQESGNTIYF,TGCGCCAGCAGCCAAGAATCTGGAAACACCATATATTTT
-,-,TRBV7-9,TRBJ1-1,CASSLDQTEAFF,TGTGCCAGCAGCTTAGACCAGACTGAAGCTTTCTTT
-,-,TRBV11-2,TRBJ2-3,CASSGANTDTQYF,TGTGCCAGCAGCGGGGCTAACACAGATACGCAGTATTTT
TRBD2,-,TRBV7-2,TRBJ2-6,CASRGTGTTSGANVLTF,TGTGCCAGCAGGGGAACCGGGACTACCTCTGGGGCCAACGTCCTGACTTTC
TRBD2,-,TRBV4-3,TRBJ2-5,CASSQDMGLAGETQYF,TGCGCCAGCAGCCAAGATATGGGACTAGCGGGGGAGACCCAGTACTTC
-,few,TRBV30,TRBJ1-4,CAWSAPVGGALAEKLFF,TGTGCCTGGAGTGCACCGGTTGGGGGGGCCCTCGCTGAAAAACTGTTTTTT
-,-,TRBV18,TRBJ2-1,CASSPRTGYSEQFF,TGTGCCAGCTCACCACGGACGGGTTACAGTGAGCAGTTCTTC
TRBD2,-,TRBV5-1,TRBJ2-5,CASSVVAGGQETQYF,TGCGCCAGCAGCGTGGTGGCGGGGGGCCAAGAGACCCAGTACTTC
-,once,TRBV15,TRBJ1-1,CATSRDRALQAFF,TGTGCCACCAGCAGAGATAGGGCCCTACAAGCTTTCTTT
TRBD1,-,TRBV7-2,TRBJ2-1,CASSLTGLYNEQFF,TGTGCCAGCAGCTTGACAGGGTTGTACAATGAGCAGTTCTTC
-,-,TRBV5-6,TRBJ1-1,CASSLSRGGAFF,TGTGCCAGCAGCTTAAGCCGGGGAGGTGCTTTCTTT
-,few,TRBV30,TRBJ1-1,CAWIPGPGTEAFF,TGTGCCTGGATCCCGGGCCCGGGTACTGAAGCTTTCTTT
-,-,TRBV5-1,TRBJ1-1,CASSFIGNTEAFF,TGCGCCAGCAGCTTTATTGGGAACACTGAAGCTTTCTTT
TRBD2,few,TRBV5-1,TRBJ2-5,CASSLGTSGGQETQYF,TGCGCCAGCAGCCTAGGGACTAGCGGGGGCCAAGAGACCCAGTACTTC
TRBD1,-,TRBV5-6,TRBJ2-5,CASSYPLDRGETQYF,TGTGCCAGCAGCTATCCCCTTGACAGGGGAGAGACCCAGTACTTC
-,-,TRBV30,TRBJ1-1,CAQAVNTEAFF,TGTGCCCAGGCGGTGAACACTGAAGCTTTCTTT
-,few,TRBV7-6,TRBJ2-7,CASSLEGRDIYF,TGTGCCAGCAGCTTAGAAGGACGCGACATCTACTTC
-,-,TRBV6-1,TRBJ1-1,CASSDPRNTEAFF,TGTGCCAGCAGTGACCCGAGAAACACTGAAGCTTTCTTT
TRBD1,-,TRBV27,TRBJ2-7,CASSRGGLDPYEQYF,TGTGCCAGCAGTAGAGGGGGCCTAGACCCCTACGAGCAGTACTTC
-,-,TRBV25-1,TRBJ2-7,CASSEYKDEQYF,TGTGCCAGCAGTGAATATAAAGACGAGCAGTACTTC
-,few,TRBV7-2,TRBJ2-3,CASSLAGSDTQYF,TGTGCCAGCAGCTTAGCTGGCTCAGATACGCAGTATTTT
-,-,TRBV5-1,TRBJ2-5,CASSSLYEETQYF,TGCGCCAGCAGCTCCTTGTATGAAGAGACCCAGTACTTC
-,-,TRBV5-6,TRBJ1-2,CASSLGEIYTF,TGTGCCAGCAGCTTGGGGGAGATTTACACCTTC
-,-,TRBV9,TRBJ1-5,CASSVDPSSNQPQHF,TGTGCCAGCAGCGTAGATCCCAGTAGCAATCAGCCCCAGCATTTT
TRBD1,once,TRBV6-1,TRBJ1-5,CASSEPGQTNQPQHF,TGTGCCAGCAGTGAACCGGGACAGACGAATCAGCCCCAGCATTTT
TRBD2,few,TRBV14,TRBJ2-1,CASSPHLGGGHNEQFF,TGTGCCAGCAGTCCCCATTTGGGCGGGGGTCACAATGAGCAGTTCTTC
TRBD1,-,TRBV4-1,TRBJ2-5,CASSQSGRQGTTQYF,TGCGCCAGCAGCCAGTCCGGGCGACAGGGGACGACCCAGTACTTC
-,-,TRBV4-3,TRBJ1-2,CASSQVPGAHGYTF,TGCGCCAGCAGCCAAGTCCCAGGGGCACATGGCTACACCTTC
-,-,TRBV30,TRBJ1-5,CAWSDGHYSNQPQHF,TGTGCCTGGAGTGACGGCCATTATAGCAATCAGCCCCAGCATTTT
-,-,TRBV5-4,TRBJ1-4,CASSSRGAGQEKLFF,TGTGCCAGCAGCTCCCGAGGCGCGGGCCAAGAAAAACTGTTTTTT